One and the same sample provided the 3 T cell receptor beta chains below, sequenced in a study of cytomegalovirus exposure and HLA in healthy donors. PCR was performed using 60 Vbeta and 13 Jbeta primers. Produced via immunoSEQ multiplex PCR; TCRdb's table is partial and in-frame only. The sample has around 220,000 clones, 65% to 80% seen once; the top ten hold about a sixth. Specimen: PBMCs. All receptors derive from a man in his forties in good health and CMV-seronegative.

This clone came up once. This chain uses TRBV28 with TRBJ2-7, with 13 bases fitting TRBD2. This CDR3 contains 16 residues. Germline assignment: CDR1 MDHEN and CDR2 SYDVKM. J gave up 2 bases and V 3 bases, and 4 bases lay outside the gene matches. In nucleotides, the CDR3 is TGTGCCAGCAGTTTCCGGGGACTAGCGGGAACCTACGAGCAGTACTTC. Translated, it gives CASSFRGLAGTYEQYF. Combining the CDR3 with reference TRBV28 and TRBJ2-7 gives the whole variable domain DVKVTQSSRYLVKRTGEKVFLECVQDMDHENMFWYRQDPGLGLRLIYFSYDVKMKEKGDIPEGYSVSREKKERFSLILESASTNQTSMYLCASSFRGLAGTYEQYFGPGTRLTVT.

V and J are TRBV7-3 and TRBJ2-7, with 15 bases matching TRBD2. Trimming cost V 4 bases and J 5 bases; bases outside gene matches: 3. Germline values: CDR1 SGHTA, CDR2 FQGTGA. CDR3 size: 15 residues. Here the CDR3 DNA reads TGTGCCAGCAGCTCGGGACTAGCGGGAGGTCACGAGCAGTACTTC. It translates to CASSSGLAGGHEQYF.

V and J are TRBV7-9 and TRBJ2-2; 10 nucleotides match TRBD1. The CDR3 spans 17 residues. The J segment lost 7 bases and the V segment lost 4 bases, leaving 12 bases of the junction unmatched. Looked up from germline, CDR1 is SEHNR and CDR2 is FQNEAQ (reference sequence). CDR3 coding DNA: TGTGCCAGCAGCTACCGACAGGGGGCAGGATTGGGCGGGGAGCTGTTTTTT. Amino acid sequence: CASSYRQGAGLGGELFF.